The 17 T cell receptor beta chains reported below all come from one sample, sequenced in a study of cytomegalovirus exposure and HLA in healthy donors. PCR used 60 Vbeta primers and 13 Jbeta primers. Profiled with immunoSEQ multiplex PCR; TCRdb holds only in-frame clones, not every one. The sample lists around 150,000 clones, nearly 80% occurring once. The source material was PBMCs. These receptors were taken from a woman aged 40 to 49 in good health and CMV-seronegative.

This sequence joins TRBV2 and TRBJ2-2; no definite D call. The CDR3 is 13 amino acids. Germline-derived CDR1 and CDR2 are SNHLY and FYNNEI. With 6 bases removed from V and 4 bases from J, the gap between germline ends came to 9 bases. CDR3 protein: CASRRYTTGELFF. The CDR3 coding sequence is TGTGCCAGCAGGAGGTATACCACCGGGGAGCTGTTTTTT.

The V gene is TRBV25-1, the J gene TRBJ1-5; maybe TRBD1 (5 bases). The germline gives CDR1 MGHDK, CDR2 SYGVNS. The CDR3 sequence is 14 residues long. Deletions cut 10 bases from V and 3 bases from J, with 16 bases between. The CDR3 is CAILRAGNNQPQHF. For the CDR3, the DNA is TGTGCCATCCTCCGGGCAGGGAACAATCAGCCCCAGCATTTT.

Here the CDR3 reads CASSLAGGAGNQPQHF. CDR3 sequence (DNA): TGCGCCAGCAGTTTAGCAGGGGGCGCCGGCAATCAGCCCCAGCATTTT. The rearrangement links TRBV5-1 to TRBJ1-5, with 8 nucleotides matching TRBD1. The CDR3 spans 16 residues. Trimming at V came to 5 bases and at J to 2 bases, leaving 9 bases not matched to a gene. Per the germline V gene, CDR1 is SGHRS and CDR2 is YFSETQ.

V usage is TRBV5-1 and J usage is TRBJ2-1, with TRBD2 identical over 11 bases. V shed 4 bases, J shed 9 bases, and the junction held 12 bases outside the gene matches. From germline, CDR1 is SGHRS and CDR2 YFSETQ. The CDR3 covers 16 residues. The DNA for the CDR3 is TGCGCCAGCAGCCAGATAGCGGGGGGGGTACGGGCTGAGCAGTTCTTC. The encoded protein is CASSQIAGGVRAEQFF.

This chain links TRBV4-1 with TRBJ1-3, with unresolved D. This CDR3 is built from 15 residues. Germline V lookup: CDR1 MGHRA, CDR2 YSYEKL. Trimming pared 1 base from V and 0 bases from J, leaving 7 bases between. The CDR3 loop is CASSQVPISGNTIYF. The CDR3 DNA follows: TGCGCCAGCAGCCAAGTTCCTATCTCTGGAAACACCATATATTTT.

The J gene is TRBJ2-5, the V gene TRBV7-8; perhaps TRBD2 as D (6 bases). The CDR3 has 15 residues. Trimming cost V 3 bases and J 9 bases, with 20 bases left between them. The V gene's germline CDR1 is SGHVS and CDR2 FQNEAQ. CDR3 in DNA: TGTGCCAGCAGCTTGGGAGGAATCTCCCCGGGGGCCCAGTACTTC. Translating gives CASSLGGISPGAQYF.

The chain joins TRBV12-5 to TRBJ2-3; 13 bases line up with TRBD2. This CDR3 region has 15 residues. V was clipped by 6 bases and J by 6 bases; unmatched bases: 6. Germline assignment: CDR1 LGHNT and CDR2 FRNRAP. The CDR3, as DNA: TGTGCTAGTGGACGACTAGCGGGGGGCTTCGATACGCAGTATTTT. Its protein product is CASGRLAGGFDTQYF.

The V call is TRBV11-3, the J call TRBJ2-5; TRBD1 matches 7 bases. This CDR3 contains 15 residues. CDR1 is SGHNT and CDR2 is YENEEA in the germline V gene. The ends lost 1 base at V and 3 bases at J; junction bases unmatched: 5. The CDR3 sequence is CASSLGTGAEETQYF. CDR3 nucleotide sequence: TGTGCCAGCAGCTTAGGGACAGGTGCTGAAGAGACCCAGTACTTC.

The chain uses TRBV12-5 and TRBJ1-6, with 7 bases lining up with TRBD1. Trimming removed 1 base from V and 7 bases from J; junction bases left unmatched: 1. CDR1 LGHNT and CDR2 FRNRAP come from the germline V gene. CDR3 length equals 14 residues. CDR3 loop: CASGLGQGNSPLHF. The CDR3 DNA reads as TGTGCTAGTGGTTTGGGACAGGGAAATTCACCCCTCCACTTT.

The chain has TRBV7-8 and TRBJ1-1, with a possible D match to TRBD1 (5 bases). V dropped 8 bases and J dropped 4 bases, with 14 bases sitting between them. CDR3 size: 13 residues. The V gene's germline CDR1 is SGHVS and CDR2 FQNEAQ. The CDR3 is CASGGARRTEAFF. Here the CDR3 DNA reads TGTGCCAGCGGAGGGGCGCGACGCACTGAAGCTTTCTTT.

The genes are TRBV28 and TRBJ2-7, with a weak D call TRBD1 (5 bases). Trimming shortened V by 2 bases and J by 0 bases, and 8 bases separated the two germline ends. This CDR3 has 14 amino acids. Looked up from germline, CDR1 is MDHEN and CDR2 is SYDVKM. CDR3 protein: CASSLHRSSYEQYF. The CDR3 DNA reads TGTGCCAGCAGTTTACACAGGAGCTCCTACGAGCAGTACTTC.

The J gene is TRBJ1-4, the V gene TRBV5-1; 8 nucleotides line up with TRBD1. In germline, CDR1 is SGHRS, CDR2 YFSETQ. This CDR3 is 16 amino acids long. Trimming cost V 0 bases and J 10 bases; bases outside gene matches: 11. CDR3: CASSLDPTGGLGKLFF. In DNA, the CDR3 is TGCGCCAGCAGCTTGGACCCAACAGGGGGACTGGGAAAACTGTTTTTT.

The CDR3 protein is CASSPGVDPAWGEAFF. The CDR3 coding sequence is TGTGCCAGCAGCCCCGGGGTTGACCCCGCTTGGGGTGAAGCTTTCTTT. The V gene is TRBV7-6, the J gene TRBJ1-1; D is unresolved. V was pared by 5 bases and J by 7 bases, with 23 bases between. Looked up from germline, CDR1 is SGHVS and CDR2 is FNYEAQ. The CDR3 contains 16 residues. Using reference TRBV7-6 and TRBJ1-1 for the parts outside the CDR3, the full variable domain is GAGVSQSPRYKVTKRGQDVALRCDPISGHVSLYWYRQALGQGPEFLTYFNYEAQQDKSGLPNDRFSAERPEGSISTLTIQRTEQRDSAMYRCASSPGVDPAWGEAFFGQGTRLTVV.

V is TRBV10-3 and J is TRBJ1-1; the D gene is possibly TRBD1 (5 bases). The V gene lost 3 bases and the J gene lost 4 bases, with 9 bases spanning the gap. CDR3 length: 13 amino acids. From germline, CDR1 is ENHRY and CDR2 SYGVKD. The CDR3 here is CAISEEGATEAFF. The DNA of the CDR3 is TGTGCCATCAGTGAAGAAGGGGCCACTGAAGCTTTCTTT.

The chain is built from TRBV19 and TRBJ1-1; D is unresolved. The CDR3 loop spans 15 amino acids. Trimming cost V 7 bases and J 4 bases, with 19 bases left between them. Germline V gene lookup returns CDR1 LNHDA and CDR2 SQIVND (reference sequence). The CDR3 nucleotides read TGTGCCAGTACTAGACCGGGGTGGCCGGGCACTGAAGCTTTCTTT. This gives the protein CASTRPGWPGTEAFF.

This clone came up once. J is TRBJ2-4 and V is TRBV6-5, with TRBD1 identical over 7 bases. The CDR3 loop spans 15 amino acids. V gave up 5 bases and J gave up 1 base; unmatched junction bases: 5. The germline gives CDR1 MNHEY, CDR2 SVGAGI. The CDR3 DNA reads as TGTGCCAGCAGTACTAAACAGGGGGCCAAAAACATTCAGTACTTC. It encodes CASSTKQGAKNIQYF.

The chain uses TRBV7-9 and TRBJ2-7; D unclear. The CDR3 is 13 amino acids. CDR1 SEHNR and CDR2 FQNEAQ come from the germline V gene (reference sequence). V lost 5 bases, J lost 2 bases, and 10 bases lay in between. CDR3 DNA sequence: TGTGCCAGCAGCCCCCCCAGGACCTACGAGCAGTACTTC. This gives the protein CASSPPRTYEQYF.